The 6 T cell receptor beta chains presented below share a single source sample, sequenced in a study of shared clonotypes between healthy human individuals. Repertoires were generated with immunoSEQ multiplex PCR, while TCRdb's copy carries only in-frame clones and drops some. The sample records hundreds of thousands of clones, approximately 96% being singletons. CD45RO-negative cells were positively selected for CCR7, leaving out terminally differentiated effector memory CD45RA+ cells. The specimen sequenced was naive CD8+ T cells sorted from blood. All receptors derive from a woman in her twenties or thirties in good health.

V usage is TRBV27 and J usage is TRBJ2-7; 13 nucleotides agree with TRBD2. CDR1 MNHEY and CDR2 SMNVEV come from the germline V gene (reference sequence). V shed 9 bases and J 4 bases; nucleotides not matched to a gene: 3. The CDR3 is 13 amino acids. The DNA of the CDR3 is TGTGCCAGTACGGGACTAGCGGGATACGAGCAGTACTTC. This gives the protein CASTGLAGYEQYF.

The chain links TRBV27 to TRBJ2-1, with D possibly TRBD2 on 5 matching bases. Per germline, CDR1 MNHEY and CDR2 SMNVEV (reference sequence). V was pared by 2 bases and J by 2 bases, with 10 bases between. The CDR3 contains 15 residues. CDR3 DNA sequence: TGTGCCAGCAGTTTACTAGCCGGGCCCTACAATGAGCAGTTCTTC. Protein product: CASSLLAGPYNEQFF.

V usage is TRBV5-4 and J usage is TRBJ2-7; maybe TRBD2 (6 bases). The V gene lost 5 bases and the J gene lost 0 bases, with 12 bases spanning the gap. CDR1 is SGHNT, CDR2 YYREEE, per germline (reference sequence). There are 14 residues in the CDR3. The DNA of the CDR3 is TGTGCCAGCAGAAAAAGCGGGTTCTCCTACGAGCAGTACTTC. Translating gives CASRKSGFSYEQYF.

The J gene is TRBJ2-1, the V gene TRBV18, with 11 bases that match TRBD1. The CDR3 has 16 amino acids. Germline CDR1 reads KGHSH; CDR2 reads LQKENI. V gave up 0 bases and J gave up 8 bases; unmatched junction bases: 6. The CDR3 reads CASSPPIPGQGDEQFF. CDR3 sequence (DNA): TGTGCCAGCTCACCACCGATCCCGGGACAGGGGGATGAGCAGTTCTTC.

This chain links TRBV5-1 with TRBJ2-6; D is ambiguous. The length of the CDR3 is 16 residues. The V end was cut by 4 bases, the J end by 0 bases, with 11 bases between. Germline CDR1 and CDR2: SGHRS and YFSETQ. The CDR3 DNA reads as TGCGCCAGCAGCATCGAACTGATCTCTGGGGCCAACGTCCTGACTTTC. It translates to CASSIELISGANVLTF.

The chain couples TRBV5-1 to TRBJ2-7; no clear D. The CDR3 covers 13 residues. Trimming pared 3 bases from V and 6 bases from J, leaving 13 bases between. Germline V gene sequence: CDR1 SGHRS, CDR2 YFSETQ. CDR3 region: CASSWAGRSEQYF. The DNA of the CDR3 is TGCGCCAGCAGCTGGGCAGGACGAAGCGAGCAGTACTTC.